The next 3 T cell receptor beta chains were all read from a single sample in a study of cytotoxic CD8 clonotypes in ibrutinib-treated CLL. Here immunoSEQ multiplex PCR was the method, and the copy in TCRdb shows in-frame clones only, minus some. The sample includes tens of thousands of clones, under 80% seen only once; the top ten take under 30%. The input for sequencing was PBMCs, taken before ibrutinib treatment. These receptors all come from a human donor with chronic lymphocytic leukemia.

The chain is built from TRBV27 and TRBJ1-5; a weak D match, TRBD1 (6 bases). The CDR3 is 14 amino acids. Trimming cost V 5 bases and J 4 bases, with 12 bases left between them. Germline V gene data show CDR1 as MNHEY and CDR2 as SMNVEV (reference sequence). Written as DNA, the CDR3 is TGTGCCAGCAGTCCGGACAGAGGGAATCAGCCCCAGCATTTT. Translated, it gives CASSPDRGNQPQHF.

The V call is TRBV25-1, the J call TRBJ2-1; maybe TRBD1 (5 bases). The CDR3 totals 15 residues. The germline V gene has CDR1 MGHDK and CDR2 SYGVNS. The V end lost 4 bases, the J end lost 1 base, and 11 bases lay between the germline ends. CDR3 loop: CASSGTTASYNEQFF. CDR3 bases: TGTGCCAGCAGTGGAACGACAGCGTCCTACAATGAGCAGTTCTTC.

J is TRBJ1-1 and V is TRBV29-1; TRBD1 is a possible D gene (5 bases). This CDR3 is 13 amino acids long. Trimming stripped 5 bases from V and 1 base from J, with 11 bases between. Germline V gives CDR1 SQVTM, CDR2 ANQGSEA. This CDR3 reads CSVNRNPNTEAFF. The CDR3 nucleotides read TGCAGCGTTAACAGGAATCCGAACACTGAAGCTTTCTTT. Full variable domain (rest looked up from reference TRBV29-1 and TRBJ1-1): SAVISQKPSRDICQRGTSLTIQCQVDSQVTMMFWYRQQPGQSLTLIATANQGSEATYESGFVIDKFPISRPNLTFSTLTVSNMSPEDSSIYLCSVNRNPNTEAFFGQGTRLTVV.